This T cell receptor beta chain originates from a study of post-analysis software for immune sequencing data. About the study: Courses of disease covered relapsing-remitting, secondary progressive and progressive-relapsing multiple sclerosis.

Libraries were made from TCR beta cDNA, and they carried unique molecular identifiers. TCRdb recomputed calls from the PCR reads with MiXCR, one row per CDR3 protein. This sample has 450,000 to 650,000 distinct CDR3 sequences; roughly 40% occur once, and the top ten carry about 1.8%. The CDR3 totals 14 residues. The ends were cut back, 2 bases at V and 3 bases at J, with 11 bases in the middle. Germline CDR1 reads SGHVS; CDR2 reads FQNEAQ. Study-level findings and limits: Samples made in the same batch grouped tightly together by F measure. Four to six TRBV segments appeared more often in patients than in controls, and TRBV5-6, TRBV5-1 and TRBV20-1 were among these.

Of note for this clonotype: Its antigen remains unknown.

Sequencing was carried out using blood. This sequence joins TRBV7-8 and TRBJ2-7, with TRBD1 as a possible D gene (6 bases). The clonotype was recovered from a girl under 18 with multiple sclerosis. The CDR3: CASSLTQGIYEQYF. The CDR3 bases are TGTGCCAGCAGCTTAACCCAGGGGATCTACGAGCAGTACTTC.